The rows below give T cell receptor beta chains drawn from one sample of a study of long-term antiretroviral therapy in people with HIV. Measured with immunoSEQ multiplex PCR; TCRdb has only the in-frame clones, and not every one. The sample shows over 35,000 clones, around 75% of them seen only once. The sample in question was unsorted PBMCs, obtained 1.5 years after starting antiretroviral therapy. Receptor source: a man younger than 35 with HIV. CDR3s include the opening cysteine and the closing phenylalanine or tryptophan. The D gene is left open where the match is weak.

DNA,CDR3,V,D,J
TGTGCCAGTAGTATAAAGGCTAGCGGGAGAAGCACAGATACGCAGTATTTT,CASSIKASGRSTDTQYF,TRBV19,TRBD2,TRBJ2-3
TGCGCCAGCAGCCGGGACAGCTACGAGCAGTACTTC,CASSRDSYEQYF,TRBV5-1,TRBD1,TRBJ2-7
TGTGCCAGCAGCCCACCTAGCGCGCGGGGTGAGCAGTTCTTC,CASSPPSARGEQFF,TRBV7-9,.,TRBJ2-1
TGTGCCAGCAGCTTTGACAGCTCTGGGGCCAACGTCCTGACTTTC,CASSFDSSGANVLTF,TRBV28,.,TRBJ2-6
TGTGCCAGCAGTTCAGGACTAACTTTTAGCAATCAGCCCCAGCATTTT,CASSSGLTFSNQPQHF,TRBV28,.,TRBJ1-5
TGCGCCAGCAGCTTGGCTAGCGGGAGTTACTCCTACAATGAGCAGTTCTTC,CASSLASGSYSYNEQFF,TRBV5-1,TRBD2,TRBJ2-1
TGTGCCAGCAGCCCACCAGCGGTAAATGAGCAGTTCTTC,CASSPPAVNEQFF,TRBV7-3,.,TRBJ2-1
TGCGCCAGCAGCAATAGCGGCTATAGCACAGATACGCAGTATTTT,CASSNSGYSTDTQYF,TRBV5-1,.,TRBJ2-3
TGTGCCTGGATGGAACCGGGACAGGGCTCCTACGAGCAGTACTTC,CAWMEPGQGSYEQYF,TRBV30,TRBD1,TRBJ2-7
TGTGCCAGCAGCCAAGACAGGGACGCCTCTGGGGCCAACGTCCTGACTTTC,CASSQDRDASGANVLTF,TRBV4-2,.,TRBJ2-6
TGTGCCAGCATGGGGACTCGCTCCTACGAGCAGTACTTC,CASMGTRSYEQYF,TRBV6-5,.,TRBJ2-7
TGTGCCAGCAGCGAAGGACAGGGGACCGGGGAGCTGTTTTTT,CASSEGQGTGELFF,TRBV9,TRBD1,TRBJ2-2
TGTGCCAGCAGTGAATTAGGGGCTAGCGGATACACCGGGGAGCTGTTTTTT,CASSELGASGYTGELFF,TRBV25-1,TRBD2,TRBJ2-2
TGTGCCAGCAGGAAGGGAGGGGGCGCGCAGGGGACTTTCTTT,CASRKGGGAQGTFF,TRBV28,TRBD1,TRBJ1-1
TGTGCCAGTACTCGGGACACGACCTCCTACGAGCAGTACTTC,CASTRDTTSYEQYF,TRBV19,.,TRBJ2-7
TGTGCCAGCAGCCCTACTACTAGCGGGAGGGTCCATGAGCAGTTCTTC,CASSPTTSGRVHEQFF,TRBV7-9,TRBD2,TRBJ2-1
TGTGCCAGCTCACGGAATACCGGACAGGGGATAACAGATACGCAGTATTTT,CASSRNTGQGITDTQYF,TRBV18,TRBD1,TRBJ2-3
TGTGCCAGTACGGGACGGGACAATGAGCAGTTCTTC,CASTGRDNEQFF,TRBV19,.,TRBJ2-1
TGTGCCAGTAGTATATCAGCGACAAGAATTAGCAATCAGCCCCAGCATTTT,CASSISATRISNQPQHF,TRBV19,.,TRBJ1-5
TGTGCCAGTAGTATGGGGACAGGAAATTGGGCTGGGGCCAACGTCCTGACTTTC,CASSMGTGNWAGANVLTF,TRBV19,TRBD1,TRBJ2-6